This TCR beta chain was identified during a study of response to subunit inactivated influenza vaccine. General study points: Each seasonal influenza vaccination recruits few new T cells, the authors suggested.

TCRdb re-derived calls from the RT-PCR reads in MiXCR, one entry per CDR3 protein. The table lists about 700,000 distinct CDR3 sequences, approximately 13% of them singletons. Germline CDR1 is DFQATT and CDR2 is SNEGSKA (reference sequence). The V gene end was trimmed by 5 bases and the J gene end by 6 bases; junction bases not matched to a gene: 7. This CDR3 region has 13 residues. Details on this clonotype: The antigen remains undetermined.

The chain couples TRBV20-1 to TRBJ1-2; 9 bases are shared with TRBD1. Sequences were derived from PBMCs from blood, sampled roughly 2 weeks before vaccination. This clonotype originated in a man over 45 who received an inactivated influenza vaccine. The CDR3 bases are TGCAGTGCTGTAAAACAGGGGGCGGATGGCTACACCTTC. Translation: CSAVKQGADGYTF.